Listed below are T cell receptor beta chains from one sample, sequenced in a study of T cells after posttransplantation cyclophosphamide. Profiled with immunoSEQ multiplex PCR; TCRdb holds only in-frame clones, not every one. The sample consists of roughly 30,000 clones, 91% of them appearing once. The sample consisted of naive CD4+ T cells sorted from blood. These TCRs come from a man younger than 45 in good health and a related stem cell transplant donor. The CDR3 runs from the conserved cysteine through the conserved F or W. D genes are given only for firm matches. Clone size, where shown, is once, few, many, or a class for clones that have expanded.

j_call: TRBJ2-1
clone_size: -
d_call: TRBD2
v_call: TRBV5-8
cdr3_aa: CASSNTGTSGGRSYNEQFF
cdr3_nt: TGTGCCAGCAGCAATACCGGGACTAGCGGGGGGCGCTCCTACAATGAGCAGTTCTTC

j_call: TRBJ1-4
clone_size: few
d_call: -
v_call: TRBV10-1
cdr3_aa: CASSGRGVRMDEKLFF
cdr3_nt: TGCGCCAGCAGTGGCAGGGGAGTCCGAATGGATGAAAAACTGTTTTTT

j_call: TRBJ1-1
clone_size: -
d_call: -
v_call: TRBV19
cdr3_aa: CASKITGTPMNTEAFF
cdr3_nt: TGTGCCAGCAAGATCACCGGGACACCTATGAACACTGAAGCTTTCTTT

j_call: TRBJ1-6
clone_size: -
d_call: TRBD1
v_call: TRBV7-2
cdr3_aa: CASSPDRVLSSYNSPLHF
cdr3_nt: TGTGCCAGCAGCCCCGACAGGGTCTTGAGCTCCTATAATTCACCCCTCCACTTT

j_call: TRBJ1-5
clone_size: once
d_call: -
v_call: TRBV28
cdr3_aa: CASRFQSRQPQHF
cdr3_nt: TGTGCCAGCAGGTTCCAGAGCAGGCAGCCCCAGCATTTT

j_call: TRBJ1-5
clone_size: -
d_call: -
v_call: TRBV4-1
cdr3_aa: CASSQVGRGKVGQPQHF
cdr3_nt: TGCGCCAGCAGCCAAGTCGGGAGGGGAAAAGTTGGTCAGCCCCAGCATTTT

j_call: TRBJ1-6
clone_size: -
d_call: -
v_call: TRBV29-1
cdr3_aa: CSVQGTYNSPLHF
cdr3_nt: TGCAGCGTTCAGGGCACCTATAATTCACCCCTCCACTTT

j_call: TRBJ2-1
clone_size: once
d_call: -
v_call: TRBV19
cdr3_aa: CASSQGILEQFF
cdr3_nt: TGTGCCAGTAGTCAGGGTATTCTCGAGCAGTTCTTC

j_call: TRBJ1-2
clone_size: once
d_call: -
v_call: TRBV6-5
cdr3_aa: CASKRQSNYGYTF
cdr3_nt: TGTGCCAGCAAGAGACAGTCAAACTATGGCTACACCTTC

j_call: TRBJ2-7
clone_size: -
d_call: -
v_call: TRBV6-6
cdr3_aa: CASSAGTPYEQYF
cdr3_nt: TGTGCCAGCAGTGCCGGGACTCCATACGAGCAGTACTTC

j_call: TRBJ1-1
clone_size: -
d_call: -
v_call: TRBV6-1
cdr3_aa: CASRHRVENTEAFF
cdr3_nt: TGTGCCAGCAGACACAGGGTCGAGAACACTGAAGCTTTCTTT

j_call: TRBJ2-7
clone_size: -
d_call: -
v_call: TRBV14
cdr3_aa: CASSQATGISSYEQYF
cdr3_nt: TGTGCCAGCAGCCAAGCGACAGGCATTAGCTCCTACGAGCAGTACTTC

j_call: TRBJ1-5
clone_size: few
d_call: TRBD1
v_call: TRBV6-1
cdr3_aa: CASRNDRGLRQPQHF
cdr3_nt: TGTGCCAGCAGGAACGACAGGGGGCTACGTCAGCCCCAGCATTTT

j_call: TRBJ1-6
clone_size: few
d_call: TRBD1
v_call: TRBV6-6
cdr3_aa: CASGRDRVSPLHF
cdr3_nt: TGTGCCAGCGGAAGGGACAGGGTTTCACCCCTCCACTTT

j_call: TRBJ1-3
clone_size: -
d_call: TRBD1
v_call: TRBV5-4
cdr3_aa: CASSPNRGRSGNTIYF
cdr3_nt: TGTGCCAGCAGCCCAAACAGGGGACGATCTGGAAACACCATATATTTT

j_call: TRBJ1-2
clone_size: -
d_call: -
v_call: TRBV11-2
cdr3_aa: CASSNTGMRGDGYTF
cdr3_nt: TGTGCCAGCAGCAACACAGGGATGCGTGGGGATGGCTACACCTTC

j_call: TRBJ2-4
clone_size: -
d_call: TRBD2
v_call: TRBV5-4
cdr3_aa: CASSNERGGENIQYF
cdr3_nt: TGTGCCAGCAGCAACGAGCGGGGGGGTGAAAACATTCAGTACTTC

j_call: TRBJ1-1
clone_size: -
d_call: TRBD1
v_call: TRBV5-1
cdr3_aa: CASSLGDRNTEAFF
cdr3_nt: TGCGCCAGCAGCTTGGGGGACAGGAACACTGAAGCTTTCTTT